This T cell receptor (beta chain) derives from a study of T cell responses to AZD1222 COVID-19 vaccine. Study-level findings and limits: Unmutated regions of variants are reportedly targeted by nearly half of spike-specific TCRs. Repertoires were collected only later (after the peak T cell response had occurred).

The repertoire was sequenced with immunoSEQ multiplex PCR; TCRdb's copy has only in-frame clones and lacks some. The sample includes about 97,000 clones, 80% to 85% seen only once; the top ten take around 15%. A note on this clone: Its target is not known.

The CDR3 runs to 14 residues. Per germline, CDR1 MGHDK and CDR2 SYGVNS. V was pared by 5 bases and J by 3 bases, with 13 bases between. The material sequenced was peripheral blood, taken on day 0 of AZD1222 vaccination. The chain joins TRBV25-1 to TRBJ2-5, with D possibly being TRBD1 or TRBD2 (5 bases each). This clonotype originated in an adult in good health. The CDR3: CASSLGVEEETQYF. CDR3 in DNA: TGTGCCAGCAGTTTGGGGGTTGAAGAAGAGACCCAGTACTTC.